This T cell receptor beta chain was found in a study of post-analysis software for immune sequencing data. Study information: Disease courses included relapsing-remitting, secondary progressive and progressive-relapsing multiple sclerosis.

General observations from the study: Included in a set of roughly five TRBV segments more frequent in patients than controls were TRBV5-6, TRBV5-1 and TRBV20-1. By F measure, samples from a shared preparation batch strongly co-clustered.

CDR3 length equals 13 residues. Germline V gene sequence: CDR1 SQVTM, CDR2 ANQGSEA. Trimming removed 6 bases at V and 7 bases at J, with 19 bases between. The TCR beta cDNA libraries contained unique molecular identifiers. TCRdb re-analysed the PCR reads in MiXCR, keeping a single row per CDR3 protein. Of about 820,000 distinct CDR3 sequences in the sample, under 70% were seen once. This clonotype was seen a few times. Its antigen is unidentified. The V and J genes are TRBV29-1 and TRBJ2-7, with a weak D call TRBD1 (6 bases). This TCR derives from a girl under 18 with multiple sclerosis. The sample taken for sequencing was blood. The CDR3 here is CSVLDSAGVEQYF. In DNA form, the CDR3 reads TGCAGCGTGTTGGACAGCGCCGGCGTGGAGCAGTACTTC.